Shown below are 16 T cell receptor beta chains from a single sample sequenced in a study of blood T cell repertoires in COVID-19. Measured with immunoSEQ multiplex PCR; TCRdb has only the in-frame clones, and not every one. The sample holds under 200,000 clones, more than 75% seen once. Sample: peripheral blood. The receptor set was obtained from a man between 18 and 35 years old with acute or convalescent COVID-19.

This sequence joins TRBV5-5 and TRBJ1-1, with TRBD1 identical over 7 bases. CDR1 and CDR2 from the germline V gene are SGHKS and YYEKEE (reference sequence). The CDR3 sequence is 14 residues long. Trimming at V came to 0 bases and at J to 7 bases, leaving 6 bases not matched to a gene. The CDR3 spells CASSLGRGQDEAFF. The CDR3 region has the DNA TGTGCCAGCAGCTTGGGGAGGGGGCAAGATGAAGCTTTCTTT.

The V call is TRBV27, the J call TRBJ2-3; tentatively, D is TRBD2 (6 bases). CDR3 length: 14 residues. Trimming removed 0 bases at V and 4 bases at J, with 8 bases between. Germline V gives CDR1 MNHEY, CDR2 SMNVEV (reference sequence). The CDR3 DNA reads TGTGCCAGCAGTTTATCGGGGACTCCAGATACGCAGTATTTT. This gives the protein CASSLSGTPDTQYF.

The chain combines TRBV23-1 with TRBJ1-4; TRBD1 is a possible D gene (5 bases). TRBV23-1 is given ORF status, its function remaining uncertain. CDR3 length equals 13 residues. V lost 9 bases and J 4 bases, leaving 12 bases between the germline ends. CDR3 amino acids: CASTGRGNEKLFF. The CDR3, as DNA: TGCGCCAGTACGGGGAGGGGTAATGAAAAACTGTTTTTT.

By proportion, this clone is large. As DNA, the CDR3 is TGTGCCAGCTCACCACGGCAGGCCACCACCTACGAGCAGTACTTC. Translation gives CASSPRQATTYEQYF. The chain uses TRBV18 and TRBJ2-7; unclear D gene. The V gene's germline CDR1 is KGHSH and CDR2 LQKENI. The CDR3 runs 15 residues. Trimming took 1 base from V and 2 from J, leaving 12 bases between them.

Details on this clone: Compared with germline, one end of the junction differs, possibly owing to a read error. J is TRBJ1-1 and V is TRBV7-9; D remains unclear. Germline CDR1 SEHNR, CDR2 FQNEAQ (reference sequence). The CDR3 length is 16 residues. CDR3 amino acids: CASGLKRQQMNTEAFF. DNA for the CDR3: TGTGCCAGCGGCTTAAAACGACAACAGATGAACACTGAAGCTTTCTTT.

In its sample, this clone was seen a few times. V gene TRBV6-5 combines with J gene TRBJ1-3; D ambiguous. Per the germline V gene, CDR1 is MNHEY and CDR2 is SVGAGI. Trimming pared 7 bases from V and 0 bases from J, leaving 10 bases between. The CDR3 is 14 residues long. The DNA of the CDR3 is TGTGCCAGCACCACGTGGCTCTCTGGAAACACCATATATTTT. Translated, it gives CASTTWLSGNTIYF.

The chain recombines TRBV19 with TRBJ2-7; no firm D call. Germline V gene data show CDR1 as LNHDA and CDR2 as SQIVND (reference sequence). V lost 6 bases to trimming and J lost 0 bases, with 15 bases between them. The CDR3 contains 15 residues. In nucleotides, the CDR3 is TGTGCCAGTAGCCCTGGCCACACACCCTCCTACGAGCAGTACTTC. As protein: CASSPGHTPSYEQYF.

The CDR3 loop is CASSEFSGAAGPYNSPLHF. The CDR3 nucleotides read TGTGCCAGCAGTGAATTTTCAGGGGCGGCTGGGCCCTATAATTCACCCCTCCACTTT. This chain uses TRBV6-1 with TRBJ1-6; possibly TRBD1 for D (6 bases). CDR1 is MNHNS, CDR2 SASEGT, per germline. The germline V and J ends were trimmed by 2 bases and 2 bases, with 19 bases remaining between them. The CDR3 is 19 residues long.

The chain employs TRBV6-1 and TRBJ1-4; 12 bases fit TRBD1. The junction had 10 bases not matched to a gene; V was cut back by 4 bases and J by 10 bases. Germline CDR1 is MNHNS and CDR2 is SASEGT. This CDR3 region has 16 residues. The DNA of the CDR3 is TGTGCCAGCAGTGGCGGGACAGGGGGCATCCAGGGAAAACTGTTTTTT. Its protein is CASSGGTGGIQGKLFF.

The chain couples TRBV19 to TRBJ1-6, with 8 bases that match TRBD1. This CDR3 region has 16 residues. CDR1 and CDR2 (germline): LNHDA, SQIVND (reference sequence). J gave up 6 bases and V 2 bases, and 6 bases lay outside the gene matches. The CDR3 is CASSIWQGAGNSPLHF. CDR3 nucleotides: TGTGCCAGTAGTATATGGCAGGGGGCAGGTAATTCACCCCTCCACTTT.

The chain recombines TRBV28 with TRBJ1-3; TRBD1 aligns across 10 bases. This CDR3 region has 19 residues. The trim removed 3 bases at V and 0 bases at J, leaving 11 bases unmatched. Germline V lookup: CDR1 MDHEN, CDR2 SYDVKM. CDR3 residues: CASSLSPGTGVYSGNTIYF. Written as DNA, the CDR3 is TGTGCCAGCAGTTTGTCCCCCGGGACAGGGGTTTACTCTGGAAACACCATATATTTT.

J is TRBJ2-7 and V is TRBV2; 11 bases map to TRBD1. V was clipped by 3 bases and J by 2 bases; unmatched bases: 0. CDR3 length: 14 amino acids. The germline V gene has CDR1 SNHLY and CDR2 FYNNEI. The CDR3 sequence: CASSEGQGAYEQYF. The CDR3, as DNA: TGTGCCAGCAGTGAGGGACAGGGGGCCTACGAGCAGTACTTC.

The V gene is TRBV24-1, the J gene TRBJ2-3; TRBD2 matches at 9 bases. V dropped 1 base and J dropped 1; count of bases not matched to a gene: 2. Germline loops: CDR1 KGHDR, CDR2 SFDVKD. This CDR3 region has 16 residues. CDR3 nucleotides: TGTGCCACCAGTGATTTCCGGACTAGCGGCACAGATACGCAGTATTTT. It encodes CATSDFRTSGTDTQYF.

This clone was counted once. This chain links TRBV5-4 with TRBJ1-1; TRBD1 might be the D (5 bases). The CDR3 is made up of 14 amino acids. CDR1 is SGHNT and CDR2 is YYREEE in the germline V gene (reference sequence). Trimming stripped 4 bases from V and 6 bases from J, with 16 bases between. CDR3: CASSQQVDNAEAFF. The DNA for the CDR3 is TGTGCCAGCAGCCAACAGGTTGATAATGCTGAAGCTTTCTTT.

This clone was picked up a small number of times. The chain employs TRBV2 and TRBJ2-1; TRBD2 aligns across 16 bases. This CDR3 has 19 residues. The trim removed 4 bases at V and 5 bases at J, leaving 11 bases unmatched. Germline CDR1 and CDR2: SNHLY and FYNNEI. The CDR3 DNA sequence: TGTGCCAGCAGTGGCTCCCTGGGACTAGCGGGGGGGCGAAACAATGAGCAGTTCTTC. Its translation is CASSGSLGLAGGRNNEQFF.

V is TRBV29-1 and J is TRBJ1-4; 7 bases are shared with TRBD1. Trimming took 7 bases from V and 8 from J; bases not matched to a gene: 7. This CDR3 has 12 amino acids. Germline CDR1 is SQVTM and CDR2 is ANQGSEA. CDR3 DNA: TGCAGCGGTACAGGGGCAGGGGAAAAACTGTTTTTT. Encoded protein: CSGTGAGEKLFF. The variable domain in full, completed from reference TRBV29-1 and TRBJ1-4, reads SAVISQKPSRDICQRGTSLTIQCQVDSQVTMMFWYRQQPGQSLTLIATANQGSEATYESGFVIDKFPISRPNLTFSTLTVSNMSPEDSSIYLCSGTGAGEKLFFGSGTQLSVL.